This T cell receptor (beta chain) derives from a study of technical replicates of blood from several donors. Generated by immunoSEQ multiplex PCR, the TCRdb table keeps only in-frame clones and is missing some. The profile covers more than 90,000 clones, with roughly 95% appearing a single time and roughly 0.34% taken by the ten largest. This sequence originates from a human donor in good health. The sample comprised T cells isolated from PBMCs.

The CDR3 sequence is CAWRVGDSYEQYF. DNA of the CDR3: TGTGCCTGGAGGGTGGGGGACAGCTACGAGCAGTACTTC. This chain links TRBV30 with TRBJ2-7; 7 nucleotides agree with TRBD1. The CDR3 length is 13 residues. Trimming at V came to 3 bases and at J to 3 bases, leaving 5 bases not matched to a gene. Germline assignment: CDR1 GTSNPN and CDR2 SVGIG (reference sequence).